These 10 T cell receptor beta chains came from one sample sequenced in a study of CD8 T cells in Susac syndrome. Reverse transcription of roughly 0.45 to 1 ug RNA was performed with random hexamers. TCRdb processed the immunoSEQ multiplex PCR reads anew with MiXCR; each CDR3 protein has one entry. Among about 200,000 distinct CDR3 sequences listed, 95% were seen once. Sequencing was done on a sample of CD4+ T cells from PBMCs. Receptors were obtained from a human donor in good health.

The rearrangement joins TRBV2 to TRBJ1-5; 7 nucleotides match TRBD1. Per the germline V gene, CDR1 is SNHLY and CDR2 is FYNNEI. V shed 5 bases, J shed 6 bases, and the junction held 7 bases outside the gene matches. This CDR3 has 14 amino acids. DNA of the CDR3: TGTGCCAGCAGTTTTATCGACAGGGCTCAGCCCCAGCATTTT. This translates into CASSFIDRAQPQHF.

The chain recombines TRBV9 with TRBJ1-1; D is possibly TRBD1 (5 bases). Looked up from germline, CDR1 is SGDLS and CDR2 is YYNGEE. CDR3 length: 13 residues. The V gene lost 7 bases and the J gene lost 1 base, with 11 bases spanning the gap. This CDR3 is CASSGLRNTEAFF. DNA for the CDR3: TGTGCCAGCTCGGGGCTGCGGAACACTGAAGCTTTCTTT.

The chain couples TRBV7-2 to TRBJ2-3, with 16 bases lining up with TRBD2. Looked up from germline, CDR1 is SGHTA and CDR2 is FQGNSA. This CDR3 is built from 19 residues. Trimming at V came to 1 base and at J to 7 bases, leaving 11 bases not matched to a gene. CDR3 loop: CASSLETGTSGGASNTQYF. In DNA form, the CDR3 reads TGTGCCAGCAGCTTAGAGACCGGGACTAGCGGGGGGGCCAGTAATACGCAGTATTTT. Based on the CDR3 plus reference TRBV7-2 and TRBJ2-3, the full variable domain is GAGVSQSPSNKVTEKGKDVELRCDPISGHTALYWYRQSLGQGLEFLIYFQGNSAPDKSGLPSDRFSAERTGGSVSTLTIQRTQQEDSAVYLCASSLETGTSGGASNTQYFGPGTRLTVL.

The chain uses TRBV3-1 and TRBJ2-7; a weak D match, TRBD1 (6 bases). The CDR3 covers 13 residues. With 4 bases removed from V and 4 bases from J, the gap between germline ends came to 11 bases. The germline V gene has CDR1 LGHDT and CDR2 YNNKEL (reference sequence). The CDR3: CASSRGHTYEQYV. The CDR3 bases are TGTGCCAGCAGCCGGGGACATACTTACGAGCAGTACGTC.

The genes are TRBV5-1 and TRBJ2-7, with D uncertain. The CDR3 runs 14 residues. The germline gives CDR1 SGHRS, CDR2 YFSETQ. Deletions cut 0 bases from V and 4 bases from J, with 11 bases between. The CDR3 here is CASSLAGPGYEQYV. CDR3 nucleotides: TGCGCCAGCAGCTTGGCCGGGCCGGGTTACGAGCAGTACGTC.

The rearrangement links TRBV20-1 to TRBJ1-4, with D possibly being TRBD1 (6 bases). This CDR3 is 15 amino acids long. Germline CDR1 reads DFQATT; CDR2 reads SNEGSKA (reference sequence). The CDR3 region has the DNA TGCAGCAGTACAGGGCTCGCATCAACTAATGAAAAACTGTTTTTT. Translation: CSSTGLASTNEKLFF.

This clonotype showed up just once. CDR3 sequence reads: CASTGRLEGYSYNEQFF. DNA for the CDR3: TGTGCCAGCACGGGACGTCTGGAGGGTTACTCCTACAATGAGCAGTTCTTC. V is TRBV27 and J is TRBJ2-1; possibly TRBD2 for D (6 bases). The ends were cut back, 7 bases at V and 0 bases at J, with 19 bases in the middle. The CDR3 is made up of 17 amino acids. CDR1 MNHEY and CDR2 SMNVEV come from the germline V gene (reference sequence).

The CDR3 DNA is TGCAGTGCTAGAGTAGGGGCCGGGGAGCTGTTTTTT. It yields the protein CSARVGAGELFF. The J gene is TRBJ2-2, the V gene TRBV20-1, with D perhaps TRBD1 (5 bases). Trimming left V 1 base short and J 6 bases short, with 6 bases between. The CDR3 covers 12 residues. Germline V gives CDR1 DFQATT, CDR2 SNEGSKA (reference sequence).

The CDR3 is CASQGVAGGPVGTDTQYF. The CDR3 DNA reads as TGTGCCAGCCAAGGAGTAGCGGGGGGGCCGGTAGGCACAGATACGCAGTATTTT. V and J are TRBV5-6 and TRBJ2-3; 11 nucleotides line up with TRBD2. Germline CDR1 and CDR2: SGHDT and YYEEEE. The CDR3 is 18 amino acids. The V and J ends lost 7 bases and 1 base, in that order; junction bases with no gene match: 14.

The rearrangement joins TRBV11-2 to TRBJ1-2; D might be TRBD1 (6 bases). V lost 4 bases, J lost 1 base, and 13 bases lay in between. The CDR3 is made up of 15 amino acids. The germline V gene has CDR1 SGHAT and CDR2 FQNNGV. The CDR3 is CASSSIQGINYGYTF. In DNA, the CDR3 is TGTGCCAGCAGCTCCATTCAGGGGATTAACTATGGCTACACCTTC.